Listed below are T cell receptor beta chains from one sample, sequenced in a study of blood T cell repertoires in COVID-19. Some clones are missing from TCRdb's copy, which holds only in-frame ones; the method was immunoSEQ multiplex PCR. The sample holds 65,000 to 95,000 clones, more than 70% seen once. Sequenced sample: peripheral blood. These receptors originate from a man between 65 and 80 years old with active or convalescent COVID-19. CDR3s leave out the opening cysteine and the closing phenylalanine or tryptophan.

j_call v_call cdr3_length cdr3_aa
TRBJ2-7 TRBV28 12 ASSLRQGSYEQY
TRBJ2-7 TRBV18 12 ASSPLGTPGEQY
TRBJ1-6 TRBV9 11 ASSRDSNSPLH
TRBJ1-4 TRBV28 12 ASRNSGASEKLF
TRBJ2-2 TRBV6-1 18 ASSGPGTGPWGTISGELF
TRBJ2-2 TRBV7-6 11 ASSPLATGELF
TRBJ1-2 TRBV6-5 12 ASSYSGANYGYT
TRBJ2-2 TRBV19 14 ASSIVSTGYTGELF
TRBJ2-3 TRBV10-3 10 AISELADTQY
TRBJ2-3 TRBV7-2 12 ASSLGLAADTQY
TRBJ2-5 TRBV6-5 11 ASSGGGGETQY
TRBJ2-5 TRBV5-1 10 ASSFPQETQY
TRBJ2-2 TRBV11-3 12 ASSGQGDTGELF
TRBJ1-1 TRBV11-3 12 ASSLGGDGTEAF
TRBJ2-3 TRBV10-1 12 ASRITRGTDTQY
TRBJ2-1 TRBV27 19 ASSLLLIPTGGRGLYNEQF
TRBJ1-2 TRBV29-1 12 SVSGDRALSGYT
TRBJ2-2 TRBV5-1 13 ASSSGGENTGELF
TRBJ1-2 TRBV28 14 ASSLQMGGSNYGYT
TRBJ1-4 TRBV25-1 13 ASSEFKGADEKLF
TRBJ2-7 TRBV28 12 ASRGSSGTYEQY
TRBJ1-5 TRBV5-1 13 ASSLAGGSNQPQH
TRBJ1-1 TRBV11-2 13 ASSLKGGTLTEAF
TRBJ1-5 TRBV19 11 ASSRAPGQPQH